This T cell receptor (beta chain) was documented in a study of beta chain features in type 1 diabetes. The CDR3 totals 12 residues. V was clipped by 5 bases and J by 4 bases, with 8 bases between them. Germline V CDR1 and CDR2: MDHEN, SYDVKM. Of the isolated RNA, all was reverse transcribed, and so the sequenced material was expressed TCRB transcripts. Some clones are missing from TCRdb's copy, which holds only in-frame ones; the method was immunoSEQ multiplex PCR. The sample lists 120,000 to 150,000 clones, about 44% seen once, with roughly 0.4% in the top ten. Specimen: Tregs from blood. The receptor comes from a young man in good health. The chain carries TRBV28 and TRBJ2-5, with D possibly being TRBD1 (6 bases). The CDR3 sequence: CASSTGTETQYF. CDR3 nucleotides: TGTGCCAGCAGTACAGGGACAGAGACCCAGTACTTC.